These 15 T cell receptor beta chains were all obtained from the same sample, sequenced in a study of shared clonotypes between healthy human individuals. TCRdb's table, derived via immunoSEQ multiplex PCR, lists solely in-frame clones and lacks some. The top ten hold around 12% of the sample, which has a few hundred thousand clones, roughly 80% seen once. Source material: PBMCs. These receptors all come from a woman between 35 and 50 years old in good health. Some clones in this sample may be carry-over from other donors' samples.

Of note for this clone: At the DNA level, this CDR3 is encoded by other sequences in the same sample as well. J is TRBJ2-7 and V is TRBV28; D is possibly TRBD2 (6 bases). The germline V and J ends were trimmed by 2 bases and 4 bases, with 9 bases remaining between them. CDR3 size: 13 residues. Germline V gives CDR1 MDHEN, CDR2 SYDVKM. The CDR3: CASSLVGSYEQYF. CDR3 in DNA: TGTGCCAGCAGTTTAGTCGGGAGTTACGAGCAGTACTTC.

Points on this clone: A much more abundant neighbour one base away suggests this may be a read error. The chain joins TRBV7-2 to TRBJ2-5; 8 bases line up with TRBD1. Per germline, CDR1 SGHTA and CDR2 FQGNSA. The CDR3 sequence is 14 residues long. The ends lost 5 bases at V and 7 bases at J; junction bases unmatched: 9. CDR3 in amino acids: CASSVRQGSGTQYF. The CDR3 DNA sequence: TGTGCCAGCAGCGTCAGACAGGGGAGCGGGACCCAGTACTTC.

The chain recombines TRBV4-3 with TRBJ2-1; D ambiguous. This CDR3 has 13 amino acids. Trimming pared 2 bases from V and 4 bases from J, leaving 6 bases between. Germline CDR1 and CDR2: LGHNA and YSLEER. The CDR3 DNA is TGCGCCAGCAGCCAAACATTGTACAATGAGCAGTTCTTC. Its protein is CASSQTLYNEQFF.

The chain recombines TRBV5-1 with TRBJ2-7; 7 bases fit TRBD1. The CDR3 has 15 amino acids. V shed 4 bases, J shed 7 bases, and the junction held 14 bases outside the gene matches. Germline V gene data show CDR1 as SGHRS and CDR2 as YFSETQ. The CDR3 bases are TGCGCCAGCAGCCCTACCCCGACAGGGTCCAAGGAGCAGTACTTC. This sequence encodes CASSPTPTGSKEQYF.

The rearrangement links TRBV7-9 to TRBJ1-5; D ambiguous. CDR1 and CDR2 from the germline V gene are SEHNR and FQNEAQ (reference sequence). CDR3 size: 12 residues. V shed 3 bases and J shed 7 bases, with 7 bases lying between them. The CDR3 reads CASSFEGQPQHF. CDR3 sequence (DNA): TGTGCCAGCAGCTTTGAGGGCCAGCCCCAGCATTTT.

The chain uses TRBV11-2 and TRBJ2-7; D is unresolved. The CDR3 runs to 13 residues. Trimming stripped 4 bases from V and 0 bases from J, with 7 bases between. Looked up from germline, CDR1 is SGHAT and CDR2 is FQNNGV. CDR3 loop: CASSSVSSYEQYF. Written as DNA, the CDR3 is TGTGCCAGCAGCTCAGTAAGCTCCTACGAGCAGTACTTC.

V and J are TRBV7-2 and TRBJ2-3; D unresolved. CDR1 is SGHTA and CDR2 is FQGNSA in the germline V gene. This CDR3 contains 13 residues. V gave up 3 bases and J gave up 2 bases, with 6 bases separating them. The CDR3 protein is CASSFPATDTQYF. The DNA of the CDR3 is TGTGCCAGCAGCTTTCCTGCCACAGATACGCAGTATTTT.

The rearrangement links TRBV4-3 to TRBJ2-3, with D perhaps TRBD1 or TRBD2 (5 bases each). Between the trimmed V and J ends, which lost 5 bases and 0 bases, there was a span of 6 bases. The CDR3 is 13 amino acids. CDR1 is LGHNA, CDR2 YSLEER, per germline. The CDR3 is CASSWDSTDTQYF. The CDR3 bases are TGCGCCAGCAGCTGGGACAGCACAGATACGCAGTATTTT.

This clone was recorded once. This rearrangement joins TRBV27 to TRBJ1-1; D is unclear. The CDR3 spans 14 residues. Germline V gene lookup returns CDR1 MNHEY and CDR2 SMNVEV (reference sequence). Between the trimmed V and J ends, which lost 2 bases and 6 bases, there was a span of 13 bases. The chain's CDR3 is CASSLKWGRSEAFF. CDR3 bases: TGTGCCAGCAGTTTAAAGTGGGGTCGGTCTGAAGCTTTCTTT.

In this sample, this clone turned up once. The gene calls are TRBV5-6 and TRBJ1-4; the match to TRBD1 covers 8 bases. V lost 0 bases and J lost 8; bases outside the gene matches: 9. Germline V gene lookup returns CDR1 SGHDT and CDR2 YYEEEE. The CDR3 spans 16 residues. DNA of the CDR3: TGTGCCAGCAGCTTGGGAGGACAGGGTATTCGAGAAAAACTGTTTTTT. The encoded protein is CASSLGGQGIREKLFF.

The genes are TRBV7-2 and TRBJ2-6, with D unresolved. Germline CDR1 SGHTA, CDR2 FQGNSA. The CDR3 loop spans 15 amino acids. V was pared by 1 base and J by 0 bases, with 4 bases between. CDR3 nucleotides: TGTGCCAGCAGCTTAGAAAGCTCTGGGGCCAACGTCCTGACTTTC. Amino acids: CASSLESSGANVLTF.

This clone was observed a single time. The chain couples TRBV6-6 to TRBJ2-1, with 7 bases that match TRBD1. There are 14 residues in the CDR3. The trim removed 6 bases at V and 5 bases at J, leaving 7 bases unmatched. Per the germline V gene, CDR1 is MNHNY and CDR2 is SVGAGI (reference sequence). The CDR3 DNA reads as TGTGCCAGCAGACCTCCCGGGACAGACAATGAGCAGTTCTTC. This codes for CASRPPGTDNEQFF.

The CDR3 DNA reads TGCGCCAGCAGCCTACTCACGGGATGGCGGGGGAACACCGGGGAGCTGTTTTTT. Protein: CASSLLTGWRGNTGELFF. V usage is TRBV4-1 and J usage is TRBJ2-2; a weak D match, TRBD2 (6 bases). V lost 4 bases and J lost 1, with 19 bases in between. From germline, CDR1 is MGHRA and CDR2 YSYEKL. The CDR3 extends over 18 amino acids.

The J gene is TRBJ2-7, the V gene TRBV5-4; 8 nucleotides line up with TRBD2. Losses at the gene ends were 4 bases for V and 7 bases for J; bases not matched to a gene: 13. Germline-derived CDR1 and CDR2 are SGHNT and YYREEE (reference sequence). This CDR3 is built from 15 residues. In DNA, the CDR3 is TGTGCCAGCAGCGTAGCCGGGACTAGGAGGGGGGAGCAGTACTTC. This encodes CASSVAGTRRGEQYF.

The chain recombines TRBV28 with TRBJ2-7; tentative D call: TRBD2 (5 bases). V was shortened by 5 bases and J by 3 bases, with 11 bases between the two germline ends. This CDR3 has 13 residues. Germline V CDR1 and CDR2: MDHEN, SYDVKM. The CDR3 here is CASSAPGNYEQYF. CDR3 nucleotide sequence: TGTGCCAGCAGTGCCCCGGGGAACTACGAGCAGTACTTC. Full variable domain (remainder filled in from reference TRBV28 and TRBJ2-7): DVKVTQSSRYLVKRTGEKVFLECVQDMDHENMFWYRQDPGLGLRLIYFSYDVKMKEKGDIPEGYSVSREKKERFSLILESASTNQTSMYLCASSAPGNYEQYFGPGTRLTVT.